This note documents a single TCR beta chain sequence. The CDR3 covers 13 residues. Germline V lookup: CDR1 KGHSH, CDR2 LQKENI. Trimming removed 5 bases at V and 6 bases at J, with 11 bases between. TCR libraries were built from about 520 ng of total RNA by linear amplification. Using its own MiXCR run on the reads, TCRdb lists one record per CDR3 protein. The sample shows around 180,000 distinct CDR3 sequences, nearly 75% of them seen only once. The record originates from a study of healthy donors' naive CD4 and CD8 T cells. This TCR was recovered from a pool of human donors in good health; the sample pools cells from several healthy donors. This chain joins TRBV18 and TRBJ2-1; D gene unclear. The sample comprised naive CD4+ and CD8+ T cells sorted from blood, pooled from several donors. Here the CDR3 DNA reads TGTGCCAGCTCAGGCTCCGGTGGCAATGAGCAGTTCTTC. Translated, it gives CASSGSGGNEQFF.